A single sample gave rise to the 9 T cell receptor beta chains below, sequenced in a study of T cells in tuberculosis. Here immunoSEQ multiplex PCR was the method, and the copy in TCRdb shows in-frame clones only, minus some. Of 35,000 to 45,000 clones in the sample, approximately 93% were seen once. As to time point: new active TB diagnosis, blood taken before or within 7 days of starting treatment. Here the sequenced sample was PBMCs, taken at tuberculosis diagnosis. These receptors were collected from an adult with tuberculosis.

This rearrangement joins TRBV19 to TRBJ1-1; weak D call: TRBD1 (5 bases). CDR1 and CDR2 from the germline V gene are LNHDA and SQIVND (reference sequence). V lost 10 bases to trimming and J lost 1 base, with 22 bases between them. This CDR3 spans 16 amino acids. CDR3 in amino acids: CATAGGSGHRNTEAFF. Written as DNA, the CDR3 is TGTGCCACCGCGGGGGGGTCCGGCCACCGGAACACTGAAGCTTTCTTT.

The V and J genes are TRBV28 and TRBJ1-2; 8 nucleotides align to TRBD1. Germline V gene sequence: CDR1 MDHEN, CDR2 SYDVKM. The CDR3 consists of 18 residues. The V and J ends lost 0 bases and 0 bases, in that order; junction bases with no gene match: 9. This CDR3 is CASSLWHRGKPSNYGYTF. The CDR3 DNA follows: TGTGCCAGCAGTTTATGGCACAGGGGGAAACCATCTAACTATGGCTACACCTTC.

The rearrangement links TRBV28 to TRBJ1-1; maybe TRBD1 (6 bases). This CDR3 spans 14 amino acids. V lost 1 base and J lost 6, with 12 bases in between. From germline, CDR1 is MDHEN and CDR2 SYDVKM. The CDR3 here is CASSLSGARAEAFF. In DNA, the CDR3 is TGTGCCAGCAGTTTATCAGGGGCCCGTGCTGAAGCTTTCTTT.

CDR3 in amino acids: CASSYGQGAHSPLHF. The CDR3 nucleotides read TGTGCCAGCAGTTACGGCCAGGGGGCGCATTCACCCCTCCACTTT. The chain carries TRBV6-5 and TRBJ1-6; 8 nucleotides agree with TRBD1. The CDR3 is 15 residues long. The J segment lost 8 bases and the V segment lost 2 bases, leaving 5 bases of the junction unmatched. The germline V gene has CDR1 MNHEY and CDR2 SVGAGI.

This chain uses TRBV2 with TRBJ2-5; 8 bases line up with TRBD2. The trim removed 9 bases at V and 4 bases at J, leaving 4 bases unmatched. The CDR3 extends over 12 amino acids. Germline loops: CDR1 SNHLY, CDR2 FYNNEI. The CDR3, as DNA: TGTGCCAGTCGGGGGGGCCTAGAGACCCAGTACTTC. As protein: CASRGGLETQYF. The full variable domain, in which reference TRBV2 and TRBJ2-5 provide the parts outside the CDR3, is EPEVTQTPSHQVTQMGQEVILRCVPISNHLYFYWYRQILGQKVEFLVSFYNNEISEKSEIFDDQFSVERPDGSNFTLKIRSTKLEDSAMYFCASRGGLETQYFGPGTRLLVL.

The rearrangement joins TRBV10-3 to TRBJ2-7, with 8 positions matching TRBD1. The ends lost 8 bases at V and 0 bases at J; junction bases unmatched: 15. The V gene's germline CDR1 is ENHRY and CDR2 SYGVKD. The CDR3 spans 17 residues. For the CDR3, the DNA is TGTGCCATCGCCGCAGGACAGGGTATGATCAGCTCCTACGAGCAGTACTTC. It codes for CAIAAGQGMISSYEQYF.

This chain joins TRBV2 and TRBJ1-2, with a tentative D call TRBD1 (6 bases). CDR3 length equals 14 residues. The germline V and J ends were trimmed by 6 bases and 4 bases, with 15 bases remaining between them. Germline lookup yields CDR1 SNHLY and CDR2 FYNNEI. DNA of the CDR3: TGTGCCAGCAGAGAACAGGGTCGGTCCTATGGCTACACCTTC. This sequence encodes CASREQGRSYGYTF.

The J gene is TRBJ2-6, the V gene TRBV28; perhaps TRBD2 as D (6 bases). Germline CDR1 and CDR2: MDHEN and SYDVKM. The CDR3 length is 18 residues. The V gene lost 7 bases and the J gene lost 3 bases, with 22 bases spanning the gap. CDR3 protein: CASNAVGGTDGGANVLTF. CDR3 DNA sequence: TGTGCCAGCAACGCGGTCGGGGGAACGGACGGTGGGGCCAACGTCCTGACTTTC. Complete variable domain (other parts from reference TRBV28 and TRBJ2-6): DVKVTQSSRYLVKRTGEKVFLECVQDMDHENMFWYRQDPGLGLRLIYFSYDVKMKEKGDIPEGYSVSREKKERFSLILESASTNQTSMYLCASNAVGGTDGGANVLTFGAGSRLTVL.

CDR3 sequence reads: CASSQGSMNTEAFF. The CDR3, as DNA: TGTGCCAGCTCCCAGGGGTCGATGAACACTGAAGCTTTCTTT. V and J are TRBV18 and TRBJ1-1; tentatively, D is TRBD1 (6 bases). The CDR3 sequence is 14 residues long. The V gene lost 6 bases and the J gene lost 0 bases, with 11 bases spanning the gap. Germline V gene sequence: CDR1 KGHSH, CDR2 LQKENI.